This T cell receptor beta chain was documented in a study of blood T cells in healthy people across ages. Germline V gene data show CDR1 as SGHAT and CDR2 as FQDESV (reference sequence). The CDR3 covers 16 residues. V shed 4 bases and J shed 4 bases, with 16 bases lying between them. Primed by a sample-barcoded 5' primer and a J-beta primer mix, a second PCR proceeded for roughly 7 to 11 cycles. Samples each returned at least 2.5 million CDR3-containing paired-end reads. MiXCR was run by TCRdb on the 5' RACE reads, yielding one entry per CDR3 protein. The repertoire consists of about 800,000 distinct CDR3 sequences, with around a quarter occurring once and the leading ten covering approximately 3.7%. The same data also contributed to another study, on T cells of mothers and their children. As that study records: Each mother yielded more than 10 million TCR beta CDR3 reads. Each child yielded some 3 million reads.

The rearrangement uses TRBV11-1 and TRBJ2-2; no reliable D call. This clonotype was obtained from a boy between 10 and 17 years old in good health. Input material: blood. The CDR3: CASSSRPGVGTGELFF. CDR3 coding DNA: TGTGCCAGCAGCTCAAGGCCGGGTGTGGGCACCGGGGAGCTGTTTTTT.